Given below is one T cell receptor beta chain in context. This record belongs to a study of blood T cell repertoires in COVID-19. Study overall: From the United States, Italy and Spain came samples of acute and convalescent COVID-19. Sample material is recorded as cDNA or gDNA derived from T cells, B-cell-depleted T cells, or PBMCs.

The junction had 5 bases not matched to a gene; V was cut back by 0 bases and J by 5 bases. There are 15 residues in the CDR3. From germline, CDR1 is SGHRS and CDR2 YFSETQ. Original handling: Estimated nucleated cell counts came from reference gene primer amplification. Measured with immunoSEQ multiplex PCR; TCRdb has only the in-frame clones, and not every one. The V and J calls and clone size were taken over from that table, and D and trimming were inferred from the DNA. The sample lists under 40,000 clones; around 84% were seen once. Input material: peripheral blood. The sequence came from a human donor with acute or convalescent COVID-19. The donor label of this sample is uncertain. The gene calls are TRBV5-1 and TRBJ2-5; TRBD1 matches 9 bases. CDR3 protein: CASSLGGTGQETQYF. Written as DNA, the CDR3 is TGCGCCAGCAGCTTGGGTGGGACAGGGCAGGAGACCCAGTACTTC.